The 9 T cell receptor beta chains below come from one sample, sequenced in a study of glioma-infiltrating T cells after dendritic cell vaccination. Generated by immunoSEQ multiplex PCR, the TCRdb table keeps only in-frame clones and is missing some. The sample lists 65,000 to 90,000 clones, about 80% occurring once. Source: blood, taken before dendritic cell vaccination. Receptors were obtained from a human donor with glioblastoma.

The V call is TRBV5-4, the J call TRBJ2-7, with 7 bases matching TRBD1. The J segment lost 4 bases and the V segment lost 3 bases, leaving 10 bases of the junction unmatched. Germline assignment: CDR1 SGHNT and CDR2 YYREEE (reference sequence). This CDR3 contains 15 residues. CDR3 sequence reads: CASSYRDSPPYEQYF. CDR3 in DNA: TGTGCCAGCAGCTACCGGGACAGCCCCCCGTACGAGCAGTACTTC.

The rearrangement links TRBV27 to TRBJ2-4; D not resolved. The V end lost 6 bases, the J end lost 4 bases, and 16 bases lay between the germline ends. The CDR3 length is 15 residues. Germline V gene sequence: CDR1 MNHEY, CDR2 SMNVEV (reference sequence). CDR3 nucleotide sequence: TGTGCCAGCAGCTTAGCAGGTGGCGCAAAAAACATTCAGTACTTC. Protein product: CASSLAGGAKNIQYF.

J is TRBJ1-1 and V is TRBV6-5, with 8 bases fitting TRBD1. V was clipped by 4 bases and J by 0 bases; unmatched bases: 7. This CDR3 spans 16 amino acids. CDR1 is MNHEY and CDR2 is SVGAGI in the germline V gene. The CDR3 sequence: CASSSKTGVLNTEAFF. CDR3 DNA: TGTGCCAGCAGTTCCAAGACAGGGGTCCTGAACACTGAAGCTTTCTTT.

The DNA of the CDR3 is TGCGCCAGCAGTTGGACAGGGTCCGGGGAGCAGTACTTC. This encodes CASSWTGSGEQYF. The chain employs TRBV10-2 and TRBJ2-7; TRBD1 matches at 8 bases. Germline-derived CDR1 and CDR2 are WSHSY and SAAADI. CDR3 length equals 13 residues. V was clipped by 5 bases and J by 7 bases; unmatched bases: 7.

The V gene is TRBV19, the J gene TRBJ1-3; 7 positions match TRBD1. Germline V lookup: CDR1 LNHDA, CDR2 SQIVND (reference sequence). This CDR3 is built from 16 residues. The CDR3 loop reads CATGINVGTAGNTIYF. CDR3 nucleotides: TGTGCTACAGGAATTAACGTAGGGACAGCTGGAAACACCATATATTTT.

CDR3 coding DNA: TGTGCCAGCAGTTATTGGGGCTCGAACACTGAAGCTTTCTTT. Protein sequence: CASSYWGSNTEAFF. The chain joins TRBV6-5 to TRBJ1-1; tentatively, D is TRBD1 (5 bases). Germline CDR1 is MNHEY and CDR2 is SVGAGI. The V end lost 3 bases, the J end lost 1 base, and 9 bases lay between the germline ends. This CDR3 is built from 14 residues.

CDR3 residues: CASSSGQINEKLFF. CDR3 nucleotide sequence: TGTGCCAGCAGTTCGGGACAGATAAATGAAAAACTGTTTTTT. The V and J genes are TRBV28 and TRBJ1-4, with 7 bases matching TRBD1. The CDR3 has 14 residues. Germline V gene sequence: CDR1 MDHEN, CDR2 SYDVKM. V shed 4 bases and J 5 bases; nucleotides not matched to a gene: 4.

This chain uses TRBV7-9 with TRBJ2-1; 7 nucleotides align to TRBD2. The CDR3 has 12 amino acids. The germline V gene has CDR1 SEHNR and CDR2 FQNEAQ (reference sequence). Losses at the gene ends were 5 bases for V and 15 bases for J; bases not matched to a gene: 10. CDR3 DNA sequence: TGTGCCAGCAGCGGGGGGGGAGCGATAGCGTTCTTC. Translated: CASSGGGAIAFF.

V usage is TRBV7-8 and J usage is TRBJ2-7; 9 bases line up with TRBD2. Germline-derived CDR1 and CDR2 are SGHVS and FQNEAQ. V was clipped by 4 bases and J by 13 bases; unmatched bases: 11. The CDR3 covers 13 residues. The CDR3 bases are TGTGCCAGCAGCTACGAACTAGCGGGTCGACTATACGTC. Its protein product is CASSYELAGRLYV.